The 10 T cell receptor beta chains below were found in one sample sequenced in a study of blood T cell repertoires in COVID-19. Data came from immunoSEQ multiplex PCR; TCRdb stores just in-frame clones and leaves some out. In the table there are hundreds of thousands of clones, approximately 86% of which are singletons. Source material: peripheral blood. Source of these receptors: a human donor in a cohort sampled during active COVID-19.

CDR3 DNA: TGTGCCAGCAGCTTAGGACAGACCTCTGGAAACACCATATATTTT. Its translation is CASSLGQTSGNTIYF. The J gene is TRBJ1-3, the V gene TRBV13, with D hard to call. Germline V CDR1 and CDR2: PRHDT, FYEKMQ (reference sequence). V was shortened by 0 bases and J by 0 bases, with 6 bases between the two germline ends. The length of the CDR3 is 15 residues.

This sequence joins TRBV19 and TRBJ1-2; D is ambiguous. V was cut by 3 bases and J by 2 bases, with 10 bases left in between. The CDR3 extends over 14 amino acids. Germline loops: CDR1 LNHDA, CDR2 SQIVND (reference sequence). CDR3 nucleotides: TGTGCCAGTAGTATGGTCCAGCGAAACTATGGCTACACCTTC. This encodes CASSMVQRNYGYTF.

The chain couples TRBV9 to TRBJ2-3, with 8 bases identical to TRBD1. The CDR3 extends over 14 amino acids. The junction had 5 bases not matched to a gene; V was cut back by 6 bases and J by 2 bases. Germline loops: CDR1 SGDLS, CDR2 YYNGEE. The CDR3 here is CASTRGLFTDTQYF. The CDR3 DNA reads as TGTGCCAGCACCAGGGGGCTGTTCACAGATACGCAGTATTTT.

This clone was seen a handful of times. This chain uses TRBV7-8 with TRBJ2-1; 8 nucleotides line up with TRBD1. Trimming took 1 base from V and 5 from J; bases not matched to a gene: 1. The CDR3 loop spans 14 amino acids. The V gene's germline CDR1 is SGHVS and CDR2 FQNEAQ. The CDR3 sequence: CASSLVGQDNEQFF. Written as DNA, the CDR3 is TGTGCCAGCAGCTTAGTGGGACAGGACAATGAGCAGTTCTTC.

The chain employs TRBV9 and TRBJ1-2, with D tentatively TRBD1 (6 bases). V lost 4 bases and J lost 4, with 14 bases in between. This CDR3 is 14 amino acids long. Germline lookup yields CDR1 SGDLS and CDR2 YYNGEE. The CDR3 reads CASSPYPDSYGYTF. The CDR3, as DNA: TGTGCCAGCAGCCCATACCCGGACAGCTATGGCTACACCTTC.

The rearrangement joins TRBV28 to TRBJ2-1; 11 nucleotides line up with TRBD2. There are 17 residues in the CDR3. CDR1 is MDHEN and CDR2 is SYDVKM in the germline V gene. Trimming removed 5 bases from V and 5 bases from J; junction bases left unmatched: 11. The CDR3 sequence is CASSPWGGTSGHNEQFF. The CDR3 coding sequence is TGTGCCAGCAGTCCCTGGGGGGGGACTAGCGGACACAATGAGCAGTTCTTC.

The chain combines TRBV6-2 or TRBV6-3 with TRBJ2-5; TRBD2 matches at 8 bases. Germline CDR1 is MNHEY and CDR2 is SVGEGT. The V segment lost 4 bases and the J segment 5 bases; nucleotides outside the gene matches: 6. There are 14 residues in the CDR3. CDR3 coding DNA: TGTGCCAGCAGTTTAGAGCGGGAGCGGGAGACCCAGTACTTC. Translation: CASSLERERETQYF.

The CDR3 here is CAIRTGDGSYEQYF. The CDR3 DNA follows: TGTGCCATCAGGACAGGGGATGGATCCTACGAGCAGTACTTC. The rearrangement joins TRBV10-3 to TRBJ2-7; 8 nucleotides align to TRBD1. V shed 6 bases and J 1 base; nucleotides not matched to a gene: 5. CDR1 and CDR2 from the germline V gene are ENHRY and SYGVKD. This CDR3 contains 14 residues.

This sequence joins TRBV7-8 and TRBJ1-2; 7 bases fit TRBD1. The CDR3 spans 16 residues. Germline V gene data show CDR1 as SGHVS and CDR2 as FQNEAQ. V lost 4 bases to trimming and J lost 4 bases; unmatched junction nucleotides: 12. The CDR3 DNA is TGTGCCAGCAGCTCCCGGTGGACAGGTATCATCTATGGCTACACCTTC. Its translation is CASSSRWTGIIYGYTF.

The V gene is TRBV5-1, the J gene TRBJ2-2; TRBD1 might be the D (5 bases). V lost 2 bases, J lost 4 bases, and 15 bases lay in between. CDR3 length: 16 residues. The germline gives CDR1 SGHRS, CDR2 YFSETQ. The CDR3 sequence: CASSFSAGPRTGELFF. DNA for the CDR3: TGCGCCAGCAGCTTTTCCGCAGGGCCACGCACCGGGGAGCTGTTTTTT.